This T cell receptor beta chain was sequenced in a study of T-cell reconstitution after alpha-beta-depleted transplantation in children. Broader study findings: In patients about two months after transplant, alpha-beta T cells reportedly arose from several hundred expanded graft clones. The study traced high day-60 TCRbeta diversity in some patients to surviving recipient T cells and thymic progenitors. Newly produced T cells mostly accounted for T-cell counts and diversity one year post-transplant.

This CDR3 is 13 amino acids long. Trimming cost V 1 base and J 5 bases, with 8 bases left between them. Germline CDR1 reads MGHDK; CDR2 reads SYGVNS. This clonotype was seen a handful of times. Its target is unknown. This sample's TCRbeta library carried unique molecular identifier barcodes. TCRdb reprocessed the PCR reads via MiXCR and lists one record per CDR3 protein. The sample has about 1,000,000 distinct CDR3 sequences; roughly 31% are singletons. Specimen: PBMCs, mostly from graft donor cells, collected 360 days after TCRalphabeta/CD19-depleted stem cell transplant. The origin of this receptor is a boy younger than two who had a stem cell transplant for SCID, so the T cells may come from the graft donor. V usage is TRBV25-1 and J usage is TRBJ2-5; D call uncertain. CDR3 DNA sequence: TGTGCCAGCAGTGAATTTGTGTACGAGACCCAGTACTTC. Protein: CASSEFVYETQYF.